Described below is a single TCR beta chain sequence and its context. The data were taken from a study of blood T cell repertoires in COVID-19. Background on the study: Sample material is recorded as cDNA or gDNA derived from T cells, B-cell-depleted T cells, or PBMCs.

Method: immunoSEQ multiplex PCR; TCRdb's copy keeps in-frame clones and lacks some. Of tens of thousands of clones listed, less than 90% were seen once; the top ten hold 9.5% to 12%. V shed 0 bases and J shed 10 bases, with 16 bases lying between them. This CDR3 has 14 residues. Germline V gene lookup returns CDR1 SGDLS and CDR2 YYNGEE. Material for sequencing was peripheral blood. This rearrangement joins TRBV9 to TRBJ1-2; D remains unclear. This clonotype was obtained from a human donor in a cohort sampled during active COVID-19. CDR3 nucleotide sequence: TGTGCCAGCAGCGTAGGTGGCAGCAGCGGTGACTACACCTTC. Its protein is CASSVGGSSGDYTF. The full variable domain, its missing parts supplied by reference TRBV9 and TRBJ1-2, is DSGVTQTPKHLITATGQRVTLRCSPRSGDLSVYWYQQSLDQGLQFLIQYYNGEERAKGNILERFSAQQFPDLHSELNLSSLELGDSALYFCASSVGGSSGDYTFGSGTRLTVV.